The subject of this entry is one T cell receptor beta chain. Its specificity is not known. Time point specified: baseline, week 1 (first vaccination visit). Treatment meaning: pre-vaccination baseline after standard-of-care therapy. Donors had new WHO grade 3 or 4 IDH1-mutant, ATRX-lost astrocytomas. Germline-derived CDR1 and CDR2 are MNHEY and SVGAGI. This CDR3 spans 15 amino acids. Trimming removed 7 bases at V and 2 bases at J, with 16 bases between. Only in-frame clones appear in the TCRdb table, and some are missing; sequencing was by immunoSEQ multiplex PCR. In the table there are nearly 70,000 clones, 60% to 85% of which are singletons. This record belongs to a study of a mutant IDH1 vaccine in newly diagnosed glioma. On the study more broadly: Males made up 62.5% and females about 38% of treated patients, whose mean age was about 41 years. Antecedent treatment encompassed radiotherapy, temozolomide, or their combination; the majority received both. Study-wide results and caveats: Shifts in the top peripheral T cell clonotypes seemed unrelated to pseudoprogression.

This chain uses TRBV6-5 with TRBJ2-3; perhaps TRBD2 as D (5 bases). Sequenced here: PBMCs, sampled from a glioma patient treated with radiotherapy, temozolomide or both. The source of this sequence is a man aged 50 to 59 with glioma. CDR3 bases: TGTGCCAGCATGGACTCAGGATTCAACACAGATACGCAGTATTTT. Residues: CASMDSGFNTDTQYF.